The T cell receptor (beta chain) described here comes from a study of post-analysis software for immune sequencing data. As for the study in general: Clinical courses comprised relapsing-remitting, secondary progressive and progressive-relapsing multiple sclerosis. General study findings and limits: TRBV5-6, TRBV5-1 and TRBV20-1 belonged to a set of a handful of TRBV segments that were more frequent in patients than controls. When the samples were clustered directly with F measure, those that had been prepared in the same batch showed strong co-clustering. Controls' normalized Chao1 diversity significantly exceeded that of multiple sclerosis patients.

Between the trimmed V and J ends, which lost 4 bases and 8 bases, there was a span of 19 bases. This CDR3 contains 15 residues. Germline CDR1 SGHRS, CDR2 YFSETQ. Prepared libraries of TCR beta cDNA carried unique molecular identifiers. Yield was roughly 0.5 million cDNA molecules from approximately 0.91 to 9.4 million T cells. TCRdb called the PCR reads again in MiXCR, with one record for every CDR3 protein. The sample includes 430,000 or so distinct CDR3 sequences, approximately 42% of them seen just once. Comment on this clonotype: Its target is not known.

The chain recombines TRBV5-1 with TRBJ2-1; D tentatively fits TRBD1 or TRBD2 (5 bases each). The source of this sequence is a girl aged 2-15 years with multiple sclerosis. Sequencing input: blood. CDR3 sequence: CASSTQPPGDDEQFF. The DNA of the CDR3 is TGCGCCAGCAGCACACAACCTCCCGGGGACGATGAGCAGTTCTTC.